These 18 T cell receptor beta chains were sequenced from one sample in a study of blood T cell repertoires in COVID-19. Here immunoSEQ multiplex PCR was the method, and the copy in TCRdb shows in-frame clones only, minus some. Among around 700,000 clones listed, just under 90% were seen once. The sequencing input was peripheral blood. The source is a woman aged 18-30 years with acute or convalescent COVID-19.

This sequence joins TRBV6-5 and TRBJ1-1, with 11 bases matching TRBD1. The J segment lost 10 bases and the V segment lost 6 bases, leaving 7 bases of the junction unmatched. The germline V gene has CDR1 MNHEY and CDR2 SVGAGI. The CDR3 contains 13 residues. Here the CDR3 reads CASSPDRGRGAFF. DNA of the CDR3: TGTGCCAGCAGCCCGGACAGGGGGCGAGGAGCTTTCTTT.

This chain connects TRBV6-6 to TRBJ1-1; 7 bases are shared with TRBD1. Germline lookup yields CDR1 MNHNY and CDR2 SVGAGI (reference sequence). J gave up 11 bases and V 2 bases, and 11 bases lay outside the gene matches. There are 14 residues in the CDR3. The CDR3, as DNA: TGTGCCAGCAGTTACGGTTCAGGGGGAGTGGTGGCTTTCTTT. As protein: CASSYGSGGVVAFF.

The gene calls are TRBV29-1 and TRBJ1-3; D possibly corresponds to TRBD1 (6 bases). The CDR3 contains 14 residues. Germline-derived CDR1 and CDR2 are SQVTM and ANQGSEA. V was pared by 3 bases and J by 1 base, with 10 bases between. The CDR3, as DNA: TGCAGCGTTGAGGACAGCTCATCTGGAAACACCATATATTTT. Its protein is CSVEDSSSGNTIYF.

This chain connects TRBV5-1 to TRBJ2-1, with 10 nucleotides matching TRBD1. The CDR3 totals 15 residues. Trimming at V came to 2 bases and at J to 6 bases, leaving 5 bases not matched to a gene. CDR1 SGHRS and CDR2 YFSETQ come from the germline V gene. The DNA of the CDR3 is TGCGCCAGCAGCTTTGGACAGGGGGTGCTCAATGAGCAGTTCTTC. This gives the protein CASSFGQGVLNEQFF.

The gene calls are TRBV4-3 and TRBJ2-3; D unresolved. The CDR3 extends over 14 amino acids. CDR1 LGHNA and CDR2 YSLEER come from the germline V gene. Trimming took off 0 bases at V and 2 bases at J, with 6 bases between the two ends. CDR3 sequence (DNA): TGCGCCAGCAGCCAAGACTACCTCACAGATACGCAGTATTTT. It codes for CASSQDYLTDTQYF.

The sample holds one count of this clone. This chain connects TRBV24-1 to TRBJ2-1; D not resolved. V was shortened by 3 bases and J by 0 bases, with 8 bases between the two germline ends. This CDR3 comprises 15 residues. The germline CDR1 and CDR2 sequences are KGHDR and SFDVKD. The CDR3 nucleotides are TGTGCCACCAGTGATCACAGCCTCTCCTACAATGAGCAGTTCTTC. Residues: CATSDHSLSYNEQFF.

The J gene is TRBJ1-1, the V gene TRBV9; tentative D call: TRBD1 (5 bases). The germline V and J ends were trimmed by 5 bases and 5 bases, with 13 bases remaining between them. The germline CDR1 and CDR2 sequences are SGDLS and YYNGEE. The CDR3 covers 13 residues. The DNA of the CDR3 is TGTGCCAGCAGTCTCCTGGGGGGAACTGAAGCTTTCTTT. Encoded protein: CASSLLGGTEAFF. Using reference TRBV9 and TRBJ1-1 for the parts outside the CDR3, the full variable domain is DSGVTQTPKHLITATGQRVTLRCSPRSGDLSVYWYQQSLDQGLQFLIQYYNGEERAKGNILERFSAQQFPDLHSELNLSSLELGDSALYFCASSLLGGTEAFFGQGTRLTVV.

This clone was counted once. V is TRBV7-2 and J is TRBJ2-7; D possibly corresponds to TRBD1 (5 bases). The CDR3 extends over 14 amino acids. V was pared by 10 bases and J by 2 bases, with 18 bases between. Germline V gene sequence: CDR1 SGHTA, CDR2 FQGNSA. The CDR3 loop is CATSKDTIPYEQYF. CDR3 DNA sequence: TGTGCCACCTCGAAGGACACCATACCCTACGAGCAGTACTTC.

The rearrangement links TRBV2 to TRBJ1-3; unclear D gene. V was shortened by 4 bases and J by 0 bases, with 13 bases between the two germline ends. The CDR3 extends over 16 amino acids. Germline CDR1 is SNHLY and CDR2 is FYNNEI. CDR3 sequence reads: CASSVAGIPSGNTIYF. DNA for the CDR3: TGTGCCAGCAGTGTTGCGGGGATTCCCTCTGGAAACACCATATATTTT.

The CDR3 region is CASSPRGSDTQYF. For the CDR3, the DNA is TGTGCCAGCAGCCCCCGAGGATCGGATACGCAGTATTTT. This chain connects TRBV9 to TRBJ2-3; D unresolved. Trimming removed 4 bases at V and 6 bases at J, with 12 bases between. The germline CDR1 and CDR2 sequences are SGDLS and YYNGEE. The CDR3 is 13 amino acids.

The DNA of the CDR3 is TGCAGCGTGACGGGGGGCGGGCGAAGTAACTATGGCTACACCTTC. Amino acid sequence: CSVTGGGRSNYGYTF. The V gene is TRBV29-1, the J gene TRBJ1-2; D perhaps matches TRBD1 (6 bases). CDR3 size: 15 residues. CDR1 and CDR2 (germline): SQVTM, ANQGSEA. The V end lost 6 bases, the J end lost 1 base, and 18 bases lay between the germline ends.

This clone came up once. This rearrangement joins TRBV5-1 to TRBJ2-7, with D maybe TRBD2 (7 bases). Germline V lookup: CDR1 SGHRS, CDR2 YFSETQ. The V gene lost 0 bases and the J gene lost 3 bases, with 13 bases spanning the gap. There are 15 residues in the CDR3. CDR3 amino acids: CASSLAGGFGYEQYF. In DNA form, the CDR3 reads TGCGCCAGCAGCTTGGCGGGGGGCTTTGGCTACGAGCAGTACTTC. The full variable domain, with the rest looked up from reference TRBV5-1 and TRBJ2-7, is KAGVTQTPRYLIKTRGQQVTLSCSPISGHRSVSWYQQTPGQGLQFLFEYFSETQRNKGNFPGRFSGRQFSNSRSEMNVSTLELGDSALYLCASSLAGGFGYEQYFGPGTRLTVT.

This rearrangement joins TRBV19 to TRBJ1-6, with 7 nucleotides matching TRBD1. With V trimmed by 5 bases and J by 6 bases, 7 bases remained unmatched. The germline gives CDR1 LNHDA, CDR2 SQIVND (reference sequence). The CDR3 spans 15 residues. CDR3 residues: CASSVSTGFNSPLHF. In DNA form, the CDR3 reads TGTGCCAGTAGTGTATCGACAGGGTTTAATTCACCCCTCCACTTT.

The V call is TRBV7-2, the J call TRBJ2-5; 7 positions agree with TRBD1. The CDR3 length is 14 residues. V lost 5 bases, J lost 2 bases, and 5 bases stayed unmatched. Per the germline V gene, CDR1 is SGHTA and CDR2 is FQGNSA. CDR3 bases: TGTGCCAGCAGCCTGTGGGGACAGCAAGAGACCCAGTACTTC. Translating gives CASSLWGQQETQYF.

To note about this clone: Different DNA sequences within this sample yield the same CDR3. This chain joins TRBV5-4 and TRBJ1-2, with D perhaps matching TRBD1 (6 bases). CDR1 SGHNT and CDR2 YYREEE come from the germline V gene (reference sequence). This CDR3 has 13 residues. V was trimmed by 3 bases and J by 2 bases, leaving 8 bases between them. CDR3 DNA: TGTGCCAGCAGCTACGACAGGAACTATGGCTACACCTTC. Protein product: CASSYDRNYGYTF.

This chain connects TRBV5-1 to TRBJ2-1, with 7 bases that match TRBD1. Germline CDR1 is SGHRS and CDR2 is YFSETQ. V was clipped by 4 bases and J by 0 bases; unmatched bases: 10. The CDR3 spans 17 residues. CDR3 in DNA: TGCGCCAGCAGCCCCTATGCTGGGACAGCCTCCTACAATGAGCAGTTCTTC. It specifies CASSPYAGTASYNEQFF.

This rearrangement joins TRBV6-4 to TRBJ2-2; 9 positions agree with TRBD2. The V gene end was trimmed by 0 bases and the J gene end by 5 bases; junction bases not matched to a gene: 4. CDR3 size: 16 residues. Germline V gene data show CDR1 as MRHNA and CDR2 as SNTAGT. CDR3 sequence: CASSDSSLAGTGELFF. The DNA of the CDR3 is TGTGCCAGCAGTGACTCGAGCCTAGCGGGGACCGGGGAGCTGTTTTTT.

The rearrangement joins TRBV3-1 (or the pseudogene TRBV3-2) to TRBJ2-6, with TRBD1 as a possible D gene (6 bases). This CDR3 is 17 amino acids long. Germline values: CDR1 LGHDT, CDR2 YNNKEL (reference sequence). Trimming removed 1 base at V and 4 bases at J, with 14 bases between. The DNA for the CDR3 is TGTGCCAGCAGCCAAGGTACGACAGGCTCGGGGGCCAACGTCCTGACTTTC. This sequence encodes CASSQGTTGSGANVLTF.